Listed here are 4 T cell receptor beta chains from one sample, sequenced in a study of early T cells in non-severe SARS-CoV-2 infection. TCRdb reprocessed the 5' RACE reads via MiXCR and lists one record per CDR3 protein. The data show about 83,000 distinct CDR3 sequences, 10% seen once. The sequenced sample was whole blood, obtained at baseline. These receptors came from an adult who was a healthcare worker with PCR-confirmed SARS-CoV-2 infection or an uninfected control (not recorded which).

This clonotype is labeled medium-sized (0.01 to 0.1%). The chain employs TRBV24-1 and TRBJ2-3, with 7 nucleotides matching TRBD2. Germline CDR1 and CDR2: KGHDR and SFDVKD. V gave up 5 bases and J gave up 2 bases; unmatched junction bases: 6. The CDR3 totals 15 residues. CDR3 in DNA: TGTGCCACCAGTGGGATGCGGGAGTCCACAGATACGCAGTATTTT. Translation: CATSGMRESTDTQYF.

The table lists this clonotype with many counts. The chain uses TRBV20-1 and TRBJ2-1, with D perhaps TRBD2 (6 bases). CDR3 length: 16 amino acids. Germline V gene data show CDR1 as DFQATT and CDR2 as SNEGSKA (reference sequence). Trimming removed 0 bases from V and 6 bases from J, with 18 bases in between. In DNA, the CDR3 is TGCAGTGCTAGAGAGGGCCAGGCGGGATCGGGCAATGAGCAGTTCTTC. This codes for CSAREGQAGSGNEQFF.

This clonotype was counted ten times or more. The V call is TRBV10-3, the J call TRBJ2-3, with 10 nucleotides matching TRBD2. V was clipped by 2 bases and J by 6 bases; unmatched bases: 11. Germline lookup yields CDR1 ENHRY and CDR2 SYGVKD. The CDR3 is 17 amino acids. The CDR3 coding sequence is TGTGCCATCAGTGAGAGTCTTAGCGGGAGGTTGATGGATACGCAGTATTTT. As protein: CAISESLSGRLMDTQYF.

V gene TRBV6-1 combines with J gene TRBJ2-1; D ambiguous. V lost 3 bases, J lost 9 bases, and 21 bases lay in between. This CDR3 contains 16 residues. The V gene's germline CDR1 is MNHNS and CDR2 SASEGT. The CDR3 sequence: CASSEARASSLPEQFF. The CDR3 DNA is TGTGCCAGCAGTGAGGCCCGGGCTTCCTCTCTCCCTGAGCAGTTCTTC.